This paragraph reports one T cell receptor (beta chain). Some clones are missing from TCRdb's copy, which holds only in-frame ones; the method was immunoSEQ multiplex PCR. The data show over 60,000 clones, around 90% seen once. This entry belongs to a study of T cell responses to AZD1222 COVID-19 vaccine. Sequencing was performed on peripheral blood, taken on day 0 of AZD1222 vaccination. The clonotype comes from an adult in good health.

CDR3 DNA sequence: TGTGCCAGCAGTCCGGGACTGATCTCCTACGAGCAGTACTTC. Translating gives CASSPGLISYEQYF. The V call is TRBV2, the J call TRBJ2-7; D is possibly TRBD2 (6 bases). Germline CDR1 reads SNHLY; CDR2 reads FYNNEI. CDR3 length equals 14 residues. Trimming stripped 5 bases from V and 0 bases from J, with 11 bases between.